This T cell receptor (beta chain) was recovered during a study of blood T cell repertoires in COVID-19. In the study overall: The United States, Italy and Spain were the sources of the acute and convalescent COVID-19 samples. T cells, B-cell-depleted T cells, or PBMCs supplied cDNA or gDNA.

In its sample, this clone was seen a few times. CDR1 is SGHTS, CDR2 YDEGEE, per germline. This CDR3 has 12 residues. Trimming removed 8 bases from V and 2 bases from J, with 11 bases in between. In the authors' methods: Reference gene primer amplification yielded estimated nucleated cell counts. Clones were sequenced by immunoSEQ multiplex PCR, and TCRdb holds only the in-frame ones, with some missing. That table is the source of V, J and clone size, and D and trimming were worked out from the DNA. This table holds tens of thousands of clones, around nine tenths found once. The TCR comes from a human donor in a cohort sampled during active COVID-19. The sequencing sample was made of peripheral blood. The rearrangement links TRBV5-8 to TRBJ2-7; D perhaps matches TRBD1 (6 bases). The CDR3 nucleotides are TGTGCCAGTAGCCGACAGGCCTACGAGCAGTACTTC. This encodes CASSRQAYEQYF.